This T cell receptor (beta chain) originates from a study of control samples from healthy donors and cancer patients. Sequencing used immunoSEQ multiplex PCR; TCRdb keeps in-frame clones, though not all of them. The profile shows 150,000 or so clones, 94% of them singletons. Trimming removed 2 bases from V and 8 bases from J; junction bases left unmatched: 10. Germline-derived CDR1 and CDR2 are SGHRS and YFSETQ. This CDR3 region has 16 residues. This receptor was obtained from a woman in her 40s in good health. The V call is TRBV5-1, the J call TRBJ1-1; 12 bases are a match to TRBD1. Material: blood. The DNA of the CDR3 is TGCGCCAGCAGCTTTCCTTACGGGACAGGGGGCGCAGAAGCTTTCTTT. Translation gives CASSFPYGTGGAEAFF.